Below, 9 T cell receptor beta chains from the same sample are listed, as sequenced in a study of sequential checkpoint blockade in melanoma (dated by TCRdb to between 2018 and 2021). Libraries were made using the immunoSEQ multiplex PCR assay. TCRdb obtained this table from immuneACCESS and retained in-frame rearrangements with V and J assigned. These tables miss some clones; where compared with another copy, unresolved V genes account for less than half of the shortfall, and the remainder is unexplained. Here the sample has about 4,600 clones; approximately 60% occur a single time. The biggest ten clones account for about a fifth of the sample. The treatment or condition label, read with the paper, signifies: randomized to nivolumab then ipilimumab (arm A) or the reverse (arm B). Sequenced here: CD8+ T cells sorted from blood (inferred from file names), sampled from a patient given nivolumab and ipilimumab in sequence. The receptors shown here come from a human donor with melanoma.

This clone was counted a single time. This chain joins TRBV28 and TRBJ1-1; D unresolved. The CDR3 sequence is 17 residues long. Looked up from germline, CDR1 is MDHEN and CDR2 is SYDVKM. V dropped 6 bases and J dropped 0 bases, with 20 bases sitting between them. The CDR3 nucleotides are TGTGCCAGCAGCCGCCCAACGGAGGAAATAATGAACACTGAAGCTTTCTTT. It is translated as CASSRPTEEIMNTEAFF.

CDR3 residues: CASRARTGFNYGYTF. The CDR3 DNA sequence: TGTGCCAGCAGAGCCCGGACAGGGTTTAACTATGGCTACACCTTC. V gene TRBV7-8 combines with J gene TRBJ1-2; 8 nucleotides match TRBD1. This CDR3 region has 15 residues. CDR1 and CDR2 (germline): SGHVS, FQNEAQ. Unmatched junction bases numbered 7, after V lost 6 bases and J lost 1 base.

The sample holds a few counts of this clone. The chain joins TRBV6-5 to TRBJ2-1, with a tentative D call TRBD2 (5 bases). V was pared by 4 bases and J by 12 bases, with 13 bases between. Germline assignment: CDR1 MNHEY and CDR2 SVGAGI. There are 12 residues in the CDR3. The DNA of the CDR3 is TGTGCCAGCAGTTCCCAATTAGGAGGGCAGTTCTTC. Translated, it gives CASSSQLGGQFF.

This clone was found a few times. This chain links TRBV7-8 with TRBJ2-7, with D possibly being TRBD2 (7 bases). CDR1 is SGHVS, CDR2 FQNEAQ, per germline. The CDR3 runs to 16 residues. V was clipped by 1 base and J by 2 bases, with 15 bases between them. The CDR3 bases are TGTGCCAGCAGCTTAGGGGGGCTAGCGGCCACCTACGAGCAGTACTTC. Encoded protein: CASSLGGLAATYEQYF.

A remark on this clone: A read error may explain this, as a much larger clone is one base away. The chain recombines TRBV7-9 with TRBJ2-7; D is possibly TRBD2 (5 bases). Germline V CDR1 and CDR2: SEHNR, FQNEAQ (reference sequence). The CDR3 contains 14 residues. The CDR3 nucleotides read TGTGCCAGCAGCTTAGTGGCGGGCGTCTACGACCAGTACTTC. Its translation is CASSLVAGVYDQYF.

The chain combines TRBV23-1 with TRBJ1-5; maybe TRBD1 (5 bases). TRBV23-1 is recorded as an ORF, its role being uncertain. The CDR3 runs 16 residues. V was pared by 9 bases and J by 1 base, with 19 bases between. The CDR3: CASRKGARGSNQPQHF. The CDR3 bases are TGCGCCAGTCGTAAGGGTGCTAGGGGCAGCAATCAGCCCCAGCATTTT.

This clone was observed a few times. The chain links TRBV7-6 to TRBJ1-1; 7 positions match TRBD1. V trimming: 5 bases; J trimming: 5 bases; junction bases outside the gene matches: 5. Looked up from germline, CDR1 is SGHVS and CDR2 is FNYEAQ. This CDR3 spans 13 amino acids. This CDR3 reads CASSNQGGTEAFF. As DNA, the CDR3 is TGTGCCAGCAGCAATCAGGGGGGAACTGAAGCTTTCTTT.

The chain has TRBV7-2 and TRBJ2-7, with 10 nucleotides matching TRBD1. Germline trimming cut 4 bases from V and 1 base from J; bases unmatched to any gene: 4. Germline V gene sequence: CDR1 SGHTA, CDR2 FQGNSA. The CDR3 has 15 residues. The CDR3, as DNA: TGTGCCAGCAGCTACCCGGGACAGGGGTCCTACGAGCAGTACTTC. Amino acids: CASSYPGQGSYEQYF.

This chain connects TRBV6-1 to TRBJ2-7; TRBD1 aligns across 9 bases. The CDR3 is 15 amino acids. CDR1 is MNHNS, CDR2 SASEGT, per germline. Trimming at V came to 6 bases and at J to 4 bases, leaving 10 bases not matched to a gene. In nucleotides, the CDR3 is TGTGCCAGCAGGGGACCCGGGACAGGGATTTACGAGCAGTACTTC. Residues: CASRGPGTGIYEQYF.